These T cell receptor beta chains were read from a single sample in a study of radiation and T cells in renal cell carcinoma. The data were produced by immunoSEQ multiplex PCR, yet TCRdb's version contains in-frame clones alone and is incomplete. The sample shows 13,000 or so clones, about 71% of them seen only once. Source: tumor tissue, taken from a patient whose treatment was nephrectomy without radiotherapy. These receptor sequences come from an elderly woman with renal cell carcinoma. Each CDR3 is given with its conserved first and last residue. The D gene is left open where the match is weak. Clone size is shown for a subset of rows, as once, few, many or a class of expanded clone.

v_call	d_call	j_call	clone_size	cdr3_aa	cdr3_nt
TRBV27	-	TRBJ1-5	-	CASSPREWSNQPQHF	TGTGCCAGCAGTCCGCGAGAATGGAGCAATCAGCCCCAGCATTTT
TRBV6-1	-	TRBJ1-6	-	CASSEARGWQGSYNSPLHF	TGTGCCAGCAGTGAAGCGCGGGGGTGGCAGGGGTCCTATAATTCACCCCTCCACTTT
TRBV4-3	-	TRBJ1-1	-	CASSQDSGGVRTEAFF	TGCGCCAGCAGCCAAGATTCTGGGGGTGTAAGGACTGAAGCTTTCTTT
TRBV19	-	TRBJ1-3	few	CASERDSGNTIYF	TGTGCCAGTGAACGGGACTCTGGAAACACCATATATTTT
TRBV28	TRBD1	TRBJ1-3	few	CASSPRLTGALSGNTIYF	TGTGCCAGCAGTCCTCGCTTGACAGGGGCCCTCTCTGGAAACACCATATATTTT
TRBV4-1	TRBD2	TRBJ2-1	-	CASSQEPTGGSYNEQFF	TGCGCCAGCAGCCAAGAACCGACGGGGGGCTCCTACAATGAGCAGTTCTTC
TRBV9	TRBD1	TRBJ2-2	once	CASSVTGGQTGELFF	TGTGCCAGCAGCGTAACAGGGGGGCAGACCGGGGAGCTGTTTTTT
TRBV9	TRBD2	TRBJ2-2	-	CASSRGLGAGELFF	TGTGCCAGCAGCAGGGGACTAGGGGCCGGGGAGCTGTTTTTT
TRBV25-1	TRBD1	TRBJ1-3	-	CASSENRRGRTGNTIYF	TGTGCCAGCAGTGAAAACAGGAGGGGGCGCACGGGAAACACCATATATTTT
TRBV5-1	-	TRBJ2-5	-	CASSLSRETQYF	TGCGCCAGCAGCTTGTCGAGGGAGACCCAGTACTTC
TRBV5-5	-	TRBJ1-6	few	CASSLAKNSPLHF	TGTGCCAGCAGCTTGGCCAAAAATTCACCCCTCCACTTT
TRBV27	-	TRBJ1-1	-	CASRSTLWFF	TGTGCCAGCAGGAGCACCTTATGGTTCTTT
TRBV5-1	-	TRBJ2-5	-	CASSLVSGVGETQYF	TGCGCCAGCAGCTTGGTTTCGGGGGTGGGAGAGACCCAGTACTTC
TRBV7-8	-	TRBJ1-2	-	CASSLGGNGQRTTSKGYTF	TGTGCCAGCAGCCTGGGGGGGAACGGACAGCGAACTACGTCTAAAGGCTACACCTTC
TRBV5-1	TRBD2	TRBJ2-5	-	CASSLTSGAQETQYF	TGCGCCAGCAGCTTGACTAGCGGGGCCCAAGAGACCCAGTACTTC
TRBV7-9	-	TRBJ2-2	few	CASSLGRGSTGELFF	TGTGCCAGCAGCCTAGGACGGGGGTCCACCGGGGAGCTGTTTTTT
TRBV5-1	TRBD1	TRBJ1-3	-	CASSQGTAGNTIYF	TGCGCCAGCAGCCAGGGGACAGCCGGAAACACCATATATTTT
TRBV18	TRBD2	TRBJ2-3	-	CASSPRATGGRNTDTQYF	TGTGCCAGCTCACCACGCGCTACGGGGGGGCGGAACACAGATACGCAGTATTTT
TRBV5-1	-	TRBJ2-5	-	CASSFPGPRKYF	TGCGCCAGCAGCTTTCCCGGGCCCCGCAAGTACTTC
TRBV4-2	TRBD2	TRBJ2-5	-	CASSSPPSGGRETQYF	TGTGCCAGCAGCAGCCCCCCCAGCGGGGGGCGGGAGACCCAGTACTTC
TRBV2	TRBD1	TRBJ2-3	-	CASSAQGARTDTQYF	TGTGCCAGCAGTGCGCAGGGGGCTAGAACAGATACGCAGTATTTT
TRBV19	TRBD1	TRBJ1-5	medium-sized	CASSGSPTGGYQPQHF	TGTGCCAGTAGTGGATCCCCTACAGGGGGTTATCAGCCCCAGCATTTT
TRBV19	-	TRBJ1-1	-	CASKVMQRDTRPEAFF	TGTGCCAGTAAGGTCATGCAGAGAGACACTCGCCCTGAAGCTTTCTTT
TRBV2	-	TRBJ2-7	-	CASSEGYLGAYEQYF	TGTGCCAGCAGTGAGGGGTATCTCGGGGCCTACGAGCAGTACTTC
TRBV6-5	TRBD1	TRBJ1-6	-	CASSYESGTANSPLHF	TGTGCCAGCAGTTACGAATCTGGGACAGCTAATTCACCCCTCCACTTT
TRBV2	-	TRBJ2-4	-	CASSPPGQGIQYF	TGTGCCAGCAGTCCACCGGGACAAGGCATTCAGTACTTC
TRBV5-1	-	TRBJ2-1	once	CASSLTWNWGQYNEQFF	TGCGCCAGCAGCTTGACATGGAATTGGGGCCAATACAATGAGCAGTTCTTC
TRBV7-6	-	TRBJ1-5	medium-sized	CASSPDTNPPQHF	TGTGCCAGCAGCCCAGACACAAACCCCCCCCAGCATTTT
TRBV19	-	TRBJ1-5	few	CASRSRQFNQPQHF	TGTGCCAGTAGGTCCCGACAGTTCAATCAGCCCCAGCATTTT
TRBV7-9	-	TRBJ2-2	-	CASVGRGTGELFF	TGTGCCAGCGTGGGCAGGGGCACCGGGGAGCTGTTTTTT
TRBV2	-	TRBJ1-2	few	CASSERGRWNGYTF	TGTGCCAGCAGTGAGAGGGGCCGCTGGAATGGCTACACCTTC
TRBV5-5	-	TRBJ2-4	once	CASSPQGLKNIQYF	TGTGCCAGCAGCCCCCAGGGGCTCAAAAACATTCAGTACTTC
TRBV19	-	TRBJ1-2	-	CASRLGGGWYGYTF	TGTGCCAGTAGGCTGGGGGGAGGCTGGTATGGCTACACCTTC
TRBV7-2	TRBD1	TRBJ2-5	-	CASSRDREETQYF	TGTGCCAGCAGCCGGGACAGGGAAGAGACCCAGTACTTC
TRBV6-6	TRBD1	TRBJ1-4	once	CASSYGQGSEKLFF	TGTGCCAGCAGTTACGGACAGGGAAGTGAAAAACTGTTTTTT
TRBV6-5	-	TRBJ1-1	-	CASSAQARTEAFF	TGTGCCAGCAGCGCCCAAGCGAGGACTGAAGCTTTCTTT
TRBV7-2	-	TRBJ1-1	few	CASSSYGQSNTEAFF	TGTGCCAGCAGCTCATATGGGCAATCGAACACTGAAGCTTTCTTT
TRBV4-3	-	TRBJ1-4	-	CASSQEAGGATNEKLFF	TGCGCCAGCAGCCAGGAGGCCGGGGGGGCCACTAATGAAAAACTGTTTTTT
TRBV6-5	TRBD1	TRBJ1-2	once	CASSSTTGWNYGYTF	TGTGCCAGCAGTTCCACGACAGGGTGGAACTATGGCTACACCTTC
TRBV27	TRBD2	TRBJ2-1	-	CASRLAGGRNEQFF	TGTGCCAGCAGGCTGGCGGGGGGGCGGAATGAGCAGTTCTTC